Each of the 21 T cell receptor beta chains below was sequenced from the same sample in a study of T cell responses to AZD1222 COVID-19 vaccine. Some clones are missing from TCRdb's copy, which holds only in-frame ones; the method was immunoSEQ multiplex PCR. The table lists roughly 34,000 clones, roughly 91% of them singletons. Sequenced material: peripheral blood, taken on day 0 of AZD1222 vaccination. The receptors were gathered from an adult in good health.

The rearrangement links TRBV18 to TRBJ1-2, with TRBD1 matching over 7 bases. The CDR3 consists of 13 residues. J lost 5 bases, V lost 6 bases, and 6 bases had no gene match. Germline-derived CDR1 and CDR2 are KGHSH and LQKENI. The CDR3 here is CASSPGTEYGYTF. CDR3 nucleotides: TGTGCCAGCTCTCCCGGGACAGAATATGGCTACACCTTC.

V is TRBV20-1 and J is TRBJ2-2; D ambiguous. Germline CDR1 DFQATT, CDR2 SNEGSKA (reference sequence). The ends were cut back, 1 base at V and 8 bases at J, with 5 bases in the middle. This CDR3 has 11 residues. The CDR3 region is CSARVAGELFF. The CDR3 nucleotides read TGCAGTGCTAGAGTGGCGGGGGAGCTGTTTTTT.

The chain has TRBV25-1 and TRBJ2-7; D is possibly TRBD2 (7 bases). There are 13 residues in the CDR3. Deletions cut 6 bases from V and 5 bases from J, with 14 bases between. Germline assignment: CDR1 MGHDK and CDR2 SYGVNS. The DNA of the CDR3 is TGTGCCAGCAGAGGGGGGGGGATCCACGAGCAGTACTTC. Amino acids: CASRGGGIHEQYF.

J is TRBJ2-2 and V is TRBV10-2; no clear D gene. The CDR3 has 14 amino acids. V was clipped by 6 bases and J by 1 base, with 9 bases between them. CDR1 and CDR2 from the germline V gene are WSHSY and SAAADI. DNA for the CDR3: TGCGCCAGCAGAGAGACGGGGAACACCGGGGAGCTGTTTTTT. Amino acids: CASRETGNTGELFF.

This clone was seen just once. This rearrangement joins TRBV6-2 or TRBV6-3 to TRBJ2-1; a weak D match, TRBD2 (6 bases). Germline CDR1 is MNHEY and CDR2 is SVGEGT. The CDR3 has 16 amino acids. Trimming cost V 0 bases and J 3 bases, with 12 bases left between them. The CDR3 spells CASSYSLGRGYNEQFF. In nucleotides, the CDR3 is TGTGCCAGCAGTTACTCGCTCGGGAGAGGCTACAATGAGCAGTTCTTC.

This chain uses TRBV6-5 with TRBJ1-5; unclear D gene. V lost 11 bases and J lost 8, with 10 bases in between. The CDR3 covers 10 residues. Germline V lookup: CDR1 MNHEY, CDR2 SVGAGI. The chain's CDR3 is CAHPSEPQHF. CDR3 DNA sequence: TGTGCCCACCCTTCAGAGCCCCAGCATTTT.

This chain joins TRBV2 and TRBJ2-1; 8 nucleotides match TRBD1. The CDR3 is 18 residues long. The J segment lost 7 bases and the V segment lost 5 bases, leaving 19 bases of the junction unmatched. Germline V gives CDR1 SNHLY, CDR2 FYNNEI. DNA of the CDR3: TGTGCCAGCAGTATAACTACCGACAGGGGAATCCAGGGTAATGAGCAGTTCTTC. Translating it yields CASSITTDRGIQGNEQFF.

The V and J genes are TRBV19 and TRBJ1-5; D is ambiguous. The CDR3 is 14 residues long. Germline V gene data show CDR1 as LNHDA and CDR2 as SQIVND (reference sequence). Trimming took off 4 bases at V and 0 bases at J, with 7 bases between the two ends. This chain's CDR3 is CASSRRNSNQPQHF. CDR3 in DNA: TGTGCCAGTAGTAGACGGAATAGCAATCAGCCCCAGCATTTT.

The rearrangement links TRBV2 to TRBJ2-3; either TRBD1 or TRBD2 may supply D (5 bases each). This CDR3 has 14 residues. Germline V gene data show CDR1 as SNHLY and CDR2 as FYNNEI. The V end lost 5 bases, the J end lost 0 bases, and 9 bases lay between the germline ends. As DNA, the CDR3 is TGTGCCAGCAGTCGGGGCGGGAGCACAGATACGCAGTATTTT. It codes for CASSRGGSTDTQYF.

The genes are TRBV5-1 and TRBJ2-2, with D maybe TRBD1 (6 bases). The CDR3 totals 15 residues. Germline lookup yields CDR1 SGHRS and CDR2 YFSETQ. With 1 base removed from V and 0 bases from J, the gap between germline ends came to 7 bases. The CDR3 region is CASSLQGTNTGELFF. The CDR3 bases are TGCGCCAGCAGCTTGCAGGGGACGAACACCGGGGAGCTGTTTTTT.

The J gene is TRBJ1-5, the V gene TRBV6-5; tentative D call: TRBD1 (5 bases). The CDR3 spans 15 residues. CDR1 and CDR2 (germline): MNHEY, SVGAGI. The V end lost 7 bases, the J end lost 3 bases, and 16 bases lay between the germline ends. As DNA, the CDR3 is TGTGCCAGCACCGCCCAGGGAGAGAACAATCAGCCCCAGCATTTT. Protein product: CASTAQGENNQPQHF.

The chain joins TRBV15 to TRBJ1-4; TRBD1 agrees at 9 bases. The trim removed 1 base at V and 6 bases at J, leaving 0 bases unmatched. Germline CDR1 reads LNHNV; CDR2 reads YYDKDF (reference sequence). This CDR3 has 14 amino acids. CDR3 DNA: TGTGCCACCAGCAGAGGACAGGGGGATGAAAAACTGTTTTTT. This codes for CATSRGQGDEKLFF.

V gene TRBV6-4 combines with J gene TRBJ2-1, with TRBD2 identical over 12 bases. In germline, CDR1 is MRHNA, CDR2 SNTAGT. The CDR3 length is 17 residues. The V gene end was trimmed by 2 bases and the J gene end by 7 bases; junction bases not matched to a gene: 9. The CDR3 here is CASSDGGLAGDFNEQFF. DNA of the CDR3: TGTGCCAGCAGTGACGGGGGACTAGCGGGTGATTTTAATGAGCAGTTCTTC.

CDR3: CATSDGPQGTPTDTQYF. CDR3 nucleotides: TGTGCCACCAGTGATGGACCCCAGGGTACCCCCACAGATACGCAGTATTTT. V and J are TRBV24-1 and TRBJ2-3; possibly TRBD1 for D (5 bases). The CDR3 runs to 17 residues. The germline CDR1 and CDR2 sequences are KGHDR and SFDVKD. V was shortened by 3 bases and J by 2 bases, with 17 bases between the two germline ends.

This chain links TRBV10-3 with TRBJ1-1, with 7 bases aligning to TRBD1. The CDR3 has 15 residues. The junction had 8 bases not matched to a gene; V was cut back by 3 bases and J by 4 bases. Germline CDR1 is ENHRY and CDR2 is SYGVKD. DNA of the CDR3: TGTGCCATCAGTGAAAAGACAGGGAGGGGCACTGAAGCTTTCTTT. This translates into CAISEKTGRGTEAFF.

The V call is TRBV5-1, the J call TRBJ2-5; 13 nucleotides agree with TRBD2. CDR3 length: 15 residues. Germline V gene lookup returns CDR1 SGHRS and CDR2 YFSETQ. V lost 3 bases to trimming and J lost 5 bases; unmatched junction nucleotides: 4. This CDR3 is CASSWGTSGDETQYF. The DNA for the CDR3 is TGCGCCAGCAGCTGGGGGACTAGCGGGGACGAGACCCAGTACTTC.

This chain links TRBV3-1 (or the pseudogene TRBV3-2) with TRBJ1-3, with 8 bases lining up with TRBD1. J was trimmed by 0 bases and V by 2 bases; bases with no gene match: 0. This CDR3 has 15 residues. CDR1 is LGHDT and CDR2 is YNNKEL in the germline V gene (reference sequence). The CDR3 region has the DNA TGTGCCAGCAGCCAACAGGGGGCCTCTGGAAACACCATATATTTT. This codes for CASSQQGASGNTIYF.

For the CDR3, the DNA is TGTGCCAGTATGGGGCCGAACACCGGGGAGCTGTTTTTT. It encodes CASMGPNTGELFF. The V gene is TRBV19, the J gene TRBJ2-2; TRBD1 is a possible D gene (5 bases). The V gene's germline CDR1 is LNHDA and CDR2 SQIVND (reference sequence). V was pared by 7 bases and J by 0 bases, with 6 bases between. The CDR3 loop spans 13 amino acids. The full variable domain, in which reference TRBV19 and TRBJ2-2 provide the parts outside the CDR3, is DGGITQSPKYLFRKEGQNVTLSCEQNLNHDAMYWYRQDPGQGLRLIYYSQIVNDFQKGDIAEGYSVSREKKESFPLTVTSAQKNPTAFYLCASMGPNTGELFFGEGSRLTVL.

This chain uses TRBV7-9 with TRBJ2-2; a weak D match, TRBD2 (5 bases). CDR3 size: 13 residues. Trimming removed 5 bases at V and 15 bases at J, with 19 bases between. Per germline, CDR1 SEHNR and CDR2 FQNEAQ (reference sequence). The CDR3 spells CASSPAGERSLFF. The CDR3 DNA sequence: TGTGCCAGCAGCCCTGCGGGCGAGAGGTCGTTGTTTTTT.

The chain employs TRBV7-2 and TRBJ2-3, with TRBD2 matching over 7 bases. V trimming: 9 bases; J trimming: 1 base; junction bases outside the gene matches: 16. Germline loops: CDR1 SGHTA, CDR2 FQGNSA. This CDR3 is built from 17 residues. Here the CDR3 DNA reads TGTGCCAGTAACAATGTAGGCGGGAGTATCCGCACAGATACGCAGTATTTT. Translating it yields CASNNVGGSIRTDTQYF.

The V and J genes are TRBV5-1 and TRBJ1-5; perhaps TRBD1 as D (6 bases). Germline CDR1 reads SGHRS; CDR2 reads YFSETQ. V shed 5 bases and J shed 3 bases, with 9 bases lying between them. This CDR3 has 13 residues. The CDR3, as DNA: TGCGCCAGCAGAAGGGACACCAATCAGCCCCAGCATTTT. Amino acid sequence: CASRRDTNQPQHF.